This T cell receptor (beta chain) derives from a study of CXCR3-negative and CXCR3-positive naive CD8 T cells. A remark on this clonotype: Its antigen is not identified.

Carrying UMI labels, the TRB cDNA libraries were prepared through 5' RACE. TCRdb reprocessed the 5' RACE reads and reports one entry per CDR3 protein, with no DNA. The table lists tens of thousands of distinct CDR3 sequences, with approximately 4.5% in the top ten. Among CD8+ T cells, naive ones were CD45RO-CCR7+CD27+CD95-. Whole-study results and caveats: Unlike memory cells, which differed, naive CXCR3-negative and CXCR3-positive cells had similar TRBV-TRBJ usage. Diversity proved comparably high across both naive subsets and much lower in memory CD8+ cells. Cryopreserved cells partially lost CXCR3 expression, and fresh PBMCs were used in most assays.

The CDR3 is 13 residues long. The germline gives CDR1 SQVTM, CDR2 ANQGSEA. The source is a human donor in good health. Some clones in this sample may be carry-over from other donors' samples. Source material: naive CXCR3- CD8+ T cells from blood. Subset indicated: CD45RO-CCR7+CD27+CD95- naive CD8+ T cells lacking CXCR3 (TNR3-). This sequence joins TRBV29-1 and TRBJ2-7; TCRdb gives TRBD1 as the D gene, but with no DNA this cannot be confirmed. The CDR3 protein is CSVWGGISYEQYF.